This TCR beta chain was observed in a study of T cell repertoires in cytomegalovirus infection. The overall study: Epitope selection comprised recently identified HLA-C-restricted CMV epitopes and well-studied HLA-B-restricted CMV epitopes. CMV infection together with matching HLA type was indicated by public TCR beta signatures. Study-level points and caveats: The ex vivo response was dominated by HLA-C-restricted CMV-specific TCR beta clonotypes. The cumulative frequency of public TCR beta families distinguished individuals who carried CMV together with the relevant HLA.

TCRdb analysed the reads with MiXCR anew, one entry per CDR3 protein. The sample holds about 830,000 distinct CDR3 sequences, 32% seen once. Germline CDR1 and CDR2: SGHVS and FNYEAQ. The CDR3 is made up of 16 amino acids. On this clonotype itself: As yet, its antigen is unknown. This sequence may be a read error, since a much larger clone differs from it by one base.

This specimen was cultured CD8+ T cells from PBMCs, taken from culture after CMV antigen stimulation. The V call is TRBV7-6, the J call TRBJ2-3, with D unresolved. The source of this sequence is a human donor in good health (CMV status not recorded). Some clones in this sample may be carry-over from other donors' samples. The CDR3 spells CANSLSGPIPADTQYF. The CDR3 nucleotides are TGTGCCAACAGCTTATCAGGTCCGATTCCGGCCGATACGCAGTATTTT.